The T cell receptor beta chain under discussion was sequenced for a study of cytomegalovirus exposure and HLA in healthy donors. General study findings and limits: Accounts indicate the classifier identified cytomegalovirus status with strong specificity and sensitivity.

This CDR3 region has 14 residues. Trimming took 0 bases from V and 8 from J; bases not matched to a gene: 2. Per germline, CDR1 SGHRS and CDR2 YFSETQ. Concerning this clone: Its antigen is not known.

Assay: immunoSEQ multiplex PCR; the TCRdb copy retains only in-frame clones and omits some. The data show 160,000 or so clones, 85% to 90% seen once. The TCR sequence derives from a man aged 18 to 30 in good health and CMV-seronegative. The chain employs TRBV5-1 and TRBJ2-6, with 7 bases lining up with TRBD1. Sequenced material: PBMCs. The CDR3 loop reads CASSLAQGSNVLTF. For the CDR3, the DNA is TGCGCCAGCAGCTTGGCACAGGGGTCCAACGTCCTGACTTTC.